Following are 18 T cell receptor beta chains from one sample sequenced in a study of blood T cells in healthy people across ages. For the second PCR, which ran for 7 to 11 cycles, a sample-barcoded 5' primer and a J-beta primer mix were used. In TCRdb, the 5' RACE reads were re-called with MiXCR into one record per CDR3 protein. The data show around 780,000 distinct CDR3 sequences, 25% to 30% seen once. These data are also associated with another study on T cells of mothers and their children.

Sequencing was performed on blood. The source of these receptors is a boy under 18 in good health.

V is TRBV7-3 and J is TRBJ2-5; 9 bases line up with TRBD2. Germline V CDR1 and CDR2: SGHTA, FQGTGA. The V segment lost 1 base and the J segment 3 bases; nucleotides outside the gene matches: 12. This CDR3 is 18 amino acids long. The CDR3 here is CASSLRGRLAGSKETQYF. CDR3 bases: TGTGCCAGCAGCTTAAGAGGTCGCCTAGCGGGGTCTAAAGAGACCCAGTACTTC.

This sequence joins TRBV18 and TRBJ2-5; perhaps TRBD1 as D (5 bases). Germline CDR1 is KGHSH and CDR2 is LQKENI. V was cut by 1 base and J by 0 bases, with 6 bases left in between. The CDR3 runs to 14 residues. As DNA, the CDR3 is TGTGCCAGCTCACCACAGGGGTACCAAGAGACCCAGTACTTC. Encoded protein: CASSPQGYQETQYF. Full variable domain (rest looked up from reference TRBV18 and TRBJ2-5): NAGVMQNPRHLVRRRGQEARLRCSPMKGHSHVYWYRQLPEEGLKFMVYLQKENIIDESGMPKERFSAEFPKEGPSILRIQQVVRGDSAAYFCASSPQGYQETQYFGPGTRLLVL.

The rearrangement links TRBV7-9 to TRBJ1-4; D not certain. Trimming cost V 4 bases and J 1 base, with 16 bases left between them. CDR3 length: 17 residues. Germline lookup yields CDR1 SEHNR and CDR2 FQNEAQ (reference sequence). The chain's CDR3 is CASSYPYDTETNEKLFF. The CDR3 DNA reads TGTGCCAGCAGCTACCCATATGACACCGAAACTAATGAAAAACTGTTTTTT.

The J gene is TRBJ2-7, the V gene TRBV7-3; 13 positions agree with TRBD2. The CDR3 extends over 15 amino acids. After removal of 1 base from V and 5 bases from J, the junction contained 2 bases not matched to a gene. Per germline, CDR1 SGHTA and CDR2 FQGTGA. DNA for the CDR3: TGTGCCAGCAGCTTAAGCGGGACTAGCGGGGACGAGCAGTACTTC. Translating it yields CASSLSGTSGDEQYF.

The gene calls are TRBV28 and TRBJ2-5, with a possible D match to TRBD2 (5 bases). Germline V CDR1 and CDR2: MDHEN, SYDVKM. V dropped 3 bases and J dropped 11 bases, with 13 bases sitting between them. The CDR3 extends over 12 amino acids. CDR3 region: CASSFGHGEQYF. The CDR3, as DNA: TGTGCCAGCAGTTTTGGGCACGGGGAGCAGTACTTC.

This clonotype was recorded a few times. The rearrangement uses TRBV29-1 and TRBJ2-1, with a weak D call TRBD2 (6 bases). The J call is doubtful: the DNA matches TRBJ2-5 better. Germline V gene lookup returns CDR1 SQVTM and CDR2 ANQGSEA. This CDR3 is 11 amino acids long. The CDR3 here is CSVTGGETQYF. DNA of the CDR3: TGCAGCGTAACTGGGGGGGAGACCCAGTACTTC.

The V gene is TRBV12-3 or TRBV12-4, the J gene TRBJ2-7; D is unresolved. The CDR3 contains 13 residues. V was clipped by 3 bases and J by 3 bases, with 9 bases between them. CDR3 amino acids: CASSFGDLYEQYF. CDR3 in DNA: TGTGCCAGCAGTTTTGGAGACCTCTACGAGCAGTACTTC.

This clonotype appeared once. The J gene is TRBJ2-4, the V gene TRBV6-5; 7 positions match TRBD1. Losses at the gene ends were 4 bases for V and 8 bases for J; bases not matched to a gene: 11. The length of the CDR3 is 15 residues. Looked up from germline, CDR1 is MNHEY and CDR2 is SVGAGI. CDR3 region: CASSFFGQAGDIQYF. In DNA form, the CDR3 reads TGTGCCAGCAGTTTTTTCGGACAGGCCGGGGACATTCAGTACTTC.

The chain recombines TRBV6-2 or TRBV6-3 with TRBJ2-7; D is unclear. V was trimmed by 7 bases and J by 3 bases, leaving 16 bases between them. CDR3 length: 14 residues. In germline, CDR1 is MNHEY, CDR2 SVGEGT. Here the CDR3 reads CASKQRSGDYEQYF. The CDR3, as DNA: TGTGCCAGCAAGCAACGGTCCGGAGACTACGAGCAGTACTTC.

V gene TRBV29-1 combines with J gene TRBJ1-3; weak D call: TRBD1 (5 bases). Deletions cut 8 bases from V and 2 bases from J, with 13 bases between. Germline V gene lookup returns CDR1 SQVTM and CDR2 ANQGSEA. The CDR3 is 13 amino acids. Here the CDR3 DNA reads TGCAGCCCACTGGGGCAGCCTGGAAACACCATATATTTT. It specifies CSPLGQPGNTIYF.

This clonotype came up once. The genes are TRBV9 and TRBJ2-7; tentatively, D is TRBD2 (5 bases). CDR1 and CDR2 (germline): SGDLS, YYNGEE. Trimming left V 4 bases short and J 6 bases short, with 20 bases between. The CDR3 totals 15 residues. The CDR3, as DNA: TGTGCCAGCAGCAAAGACGAGGGCCATCGTAGCGAGCAGTACTTC. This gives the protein CASSKDEGHRSEQYF.

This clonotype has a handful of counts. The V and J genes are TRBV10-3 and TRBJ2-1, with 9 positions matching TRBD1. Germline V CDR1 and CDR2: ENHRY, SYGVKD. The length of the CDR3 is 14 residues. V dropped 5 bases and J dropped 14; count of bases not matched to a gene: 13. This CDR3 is CAISRDRASLLEFF. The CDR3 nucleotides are TGTGCCATCAGTCGGGACAGGGCCTCCCTTCTCGAGTTCTTC.

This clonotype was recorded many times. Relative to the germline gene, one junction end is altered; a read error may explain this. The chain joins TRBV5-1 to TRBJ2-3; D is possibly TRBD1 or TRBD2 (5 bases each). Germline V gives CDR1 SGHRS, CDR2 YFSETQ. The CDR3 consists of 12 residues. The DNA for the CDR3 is TGTGCCAGCAGTTTAGAGGGGGATACGCAGTATTTT. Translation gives CASSLEGDTQYF.

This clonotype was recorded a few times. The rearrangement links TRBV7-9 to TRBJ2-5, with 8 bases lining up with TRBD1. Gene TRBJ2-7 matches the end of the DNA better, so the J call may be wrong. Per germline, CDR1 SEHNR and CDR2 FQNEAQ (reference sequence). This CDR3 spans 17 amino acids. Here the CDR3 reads CASSPPLGDRWNYEQYF. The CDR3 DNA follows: TGTGCCAGCAGCCCTCCCCTTGGGGACAGGTGGAACTACGAGCAGTACTTC.

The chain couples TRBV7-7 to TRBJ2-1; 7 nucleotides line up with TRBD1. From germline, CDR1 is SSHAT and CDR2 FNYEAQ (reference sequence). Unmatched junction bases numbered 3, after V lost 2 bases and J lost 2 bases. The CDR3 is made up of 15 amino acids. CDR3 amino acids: CASSLRQGPYNEQFF. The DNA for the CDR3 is TGTGCCAGCAGCTTAAGACAGGGACCCTACAATGAGCAGTTCTTC.

CDR3: CASSHPGRAEAFF. CDR3 nucleotide sequence: TGTGCCAGCAGTCACCCGGGTCGGGCTGAAGCTTTCTTT. The chain recombines TRBV2 with TRBJ1-1, with no clear D. The CDR3 is 13 residues long. Germline V lookup: CDR1 SNHLY, CDR2 FYNNEI. V was trimmed by 5 bases and J by 6 bases, leaving 13 bases between them.

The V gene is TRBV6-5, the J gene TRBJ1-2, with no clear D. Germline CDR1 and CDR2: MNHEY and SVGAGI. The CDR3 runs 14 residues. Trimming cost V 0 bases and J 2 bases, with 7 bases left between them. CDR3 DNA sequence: TGTGCCAGCAGTTACTCATATCAGAACTATGGCTACACCTTC. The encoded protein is CASSYSYQNYGYTF.

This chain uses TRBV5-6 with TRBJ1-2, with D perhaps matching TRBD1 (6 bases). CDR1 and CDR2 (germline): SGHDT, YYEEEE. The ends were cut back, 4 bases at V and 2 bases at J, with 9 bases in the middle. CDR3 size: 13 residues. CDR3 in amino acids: CASSRGGNYGYTF. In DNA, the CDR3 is TGTGCCAGCAGCAGGGGGGGCAACTATGGCTACACCTTC.